The 18 T cell receptor beta chains presented below share a single source sample, sequenced in a study of blood T cell repertoires in COVID-19. Clones were sequenced by immunoSEQ multiplex PCR, and TCRdb holds only the in-frame ones, with some missing. The sample includes 70,000 to 95,000 clones, 84% of them seen just once. Sequencing used peripheral blood. The receptor set was obtained from a human donor in a cohort sampled during active COVID-19.

The rearrangement uses TRBV7-6 and TRBJ2-2; a weak D match, TRBD1 (5 bases). Trimming took off 5 bases at V and 6 bases at J, with 22 bases between the two ends. The CDR3 covers 17 residues. CDR1 is SGHVS and CDR2 is FNYEAQ in the germline V gene. The CDR3: CASSLGAPSSMPGELFF. DNA of the CDR3: TGTGCCAGCAGCCTAGGGGCCCCGTCATCGATGCCCGGGGAGCTGTTTTTT. The variable domain in full, with the rest retrieved from reference TRBV7-6 and TRBJ2-2, is GAGVSQSPRYKVTKRGQDVALRCDPISGHVSLYWYRQALGQGPEFLTYFNYEAQQDKSGLPNDRFSAERPEGSISTLTIQRTEQRDSAMYRCASSLGAPSSMPGELFFGEGSRLTVL.

This clone was counted a few times. The V call is TRBV19, the J call TRBJ1-4, with 12 bases aligning to TRBD1. Germline V CDR1 and CDR2: LNHDA, SQIVND (reference sequence). The V segment lost 7 bases and the J segment 2 bases; nucleotides outside the gene matches: 8. CDR3 length equals 17 residues. The CDR3 region is CASTRGTGGITNEKLFF. In DNA, the CDR3 is TGTGCCAGTACCAGAGGGACAGGGGGCATCACTAATGAAAAACTGTTTTTT.

The chain combines TRBV5-1 with TRBJ2-3; D may be TRBD1 (5 bases). Trimming removed 3 bases at V and 6 bases at J, with 14 bases between. Germline CDR1 is SGHRS and CDR2 is YFSETQ. CDR3 length: 14 residues. The CDR3 reads CASSWVGARDTQYF. The DNA for the CDR3 is TGCGCCAGCAGCTGGGTAGGGGCCAGGGATACGCAGTATTTT.

The gene calls are TRBV4-1 and TRBJ2-7, with a tentative D call TRBD1 (6 bases). CDR1 MGHRA and CDR2 YSYEKL come from the germline V gene. Trimming removed 0 bases at V and 1 base at J, with 19 bases between. The CDR3 runs 18 residues. The CDR3 region has the DNA TGCGCCAGCAGCCAAGAATCGTCCTTAGGACAGTTATCCTACGAGCAGTACTTC. Its protein is CASSQESSLGQLSYEQYF.

V is TRBV9 and J is TRBJ1-2; a weak D match, TRBD1 (5 bases). Per germline, CDR1 SGDLS and CDR2 YYNGEE. This CDR3 region has 13 residues. Between the trimmed V and J ends, which lost 0 bases and 8 bases, there was a span of 11 bases. The CDR3 DNA reads TGTGCCAGCAGCGTAGAGGGGCGAAAGGGCTACACCTTC. This sequence encodes CASSVEGRKGYTF.

J is TRBJ1-5 and V is TRBV19; D ambiguous. The V gene's germline CDR1 is LNHDA and CDR2 SQIVND (reference sequence). V was trimmed by 4 bases and J by 6 bases, leaving 13 bases between them. The CDR3 has 14 amino acids. CDR3 in DNA: TGTGCCAGTAGTAGCGAGCCGCAGGCTCAGCCCCAGCATTTT. Translated, it gives CASSSEPQAQPQHF.

V usage is TRBV10-3 and J usage is TRBJ2-7; 7 nucleotides line up with TRBD2. Germline V gene data show CDR1 as ENHRY and CDR2 as SYGVKD. The CDR3 loop spans 12 amino acids. With V trimmed by 6 bases and J by 12 bases, 11 bases remained unmatched. The CDR3 DNA reads TGTGCCATCAGCCAAGGGGAGGGGACGGGGTACTTC. Its protein is CAISQGEGTGYF.

The chain's CDR3 is CASLGGAVGTDTQYF. The CDR3 bases are TGTGCCAGTCTAGGGGGGGCCGTGGGCACAGATACGCAGTATTTT. The chain uses TRBV28 and TRBJ2-3, with a weak D call TRBD2 (7 bases). Trimming took off 9 bases at V and 1 base at J, with 17 bases between the two ends. The CDR3 contains 15 residues. Germline V gene data show CDR1 as MDHEN and CDR2 as SYDVKM.

V usage is TRBV6-5 and J usage is TRBJ1-5; 8 bases match TRBD1. There are 14 residues in the CDR3. Germline V gene lookup returns CDR1 MNHEY and CDR2 SVGAGI. After removal of 8 bases from V and 2 bases from J, the junction contained 5 bases not matched to a gene. Here the CDR3 DNA reads TGTGCCAGCGCACAGGGGGTGGGCAATCAGCCCCAGCATTTT. It encodes CASAQGVGNQPQHF.

This clone was observed a handful of times. This chain links TRBV3-1 (or the pseudogene TRBV3-2) with TRBJ2-7; unclear D gene. The germline V gene has CDR1 LGHDT and CDR2 YNNKEL (reference sequence). This CDR3 has 13 amino acids. V was shortened by 2 bases and J by 4 bases, with 9 bases between the two germline ends. CDR3 region: CASSQYRSYEQYF. In DNA form, the CDR3 reads TGTGCCAGCAGCCAATACAGATCATACGAGCAGTACTTC.

The genes are TRBV19 and TRBJ2-2; perhaps TRBD1 as D (6 bases). This CDR3 region has 15 residues. CDR1 LNHDA and CDR2 SQIVND come from the germline V gene (reference sequence). Trimming removed 5 bases from V and 3 bases from J, with 13 bases in between. DNA for the CDR3: TGTGCCAGTAGTGCTGGGGGCAGGTACACCGGGGAGCTGTTTTTT. It yields the protein CASSAGGRYTGELFF.

This chain connects TRBV2 to TRBJ1-4, with D maybe TRBD1 (5 bases). V was cut by 6 bases and J by 5 bases, with 13 bases left in between. Germline CDR1 SNHLY, CDR2 FYNNEI. The length of the CDR3 is 14 residues. The CDR3 sequence: CASRPRDWNEKLFF. CDR3 nucleotides: TGTGCCAGCAGACCCCGGGACTGGAATGAAAAACTGTTTTTT.

This clone was counted once. CDR3 coding DNA: TGCGCCAGCAGACTAGGACTAGCGGGGGCCAGCACAGATACGCAGTATTTT. This encodes CASRLGLAGASTDTQYF. The chain has TRBV4-1 and TRBJ2-3; 13 positions agree with TRBD2. Germline V lookup: CDR1 MGHRA, CDR2 YSYEKL. J gave up 0 bases and V 6 bases, and 6 bases lay outside the gene matches. CDR3 length: 17 residues.

The chain couples TRBV18 to TRBJ1-2; 7 bases match TRBD1. CDR3 length: 16 amino acids. V gave up 3 bases and J gave up 3 bases; unmatched junction bases: 10. The germline gives CDR1 KGHSH, CDR2 LQKENI. The CDR3 nucleotides are TGTGCCAGCTCACCGGGACAGCCCGCAGACTACTATGGCTACACCTTC. Its translation: CASSPGQPADYYGYTF.

The CDR3 here is CASSRGLGQPQHF. The CDR3 coding sequence is TGTGCCAGTTCCAGGGGGTTGGGTCAGCCCCAGCATTTT. This chain links TRBV19 with TRBJ1-5, with 7 bases aligning to TRBD1. Germline loops: CDR1 LNHDA, CDR2 SQIVND (reference sequence). The CDR3 has 13 amino acids. Trimming at V came to 8 bases and at J to 6 bases, leaving 7 bases not matched to a gene.

The CDR3, as DNA: TGTGCCAGCAGCCAAGGAGCTGCGTACCAAGAGACCCAGTACTTC. It codes for CASSQGAAYQETQYF. This chain links TRBV3-1 (or the pseudogene TRBV3-2) with TRBJ2-5, with D hard to call. Germline V lookup: CDR1 LGHDT, CDR2 YNNKEL (reference sequence). This CDR3 is 15 amino acids long. V gave up 1 base and J gave up 0 bases, with 9 bases separating them.

V gene TRBV27 combines with J gene TRBJ2-3, with TRBD1 matching 8 bases. Per germline, CDR1 MNHEY and CDR2 SMNVEV (reference sequence). The CDR3 contains 14 residues. V lost 7 bases to trimming and J lost 5 bases; unmatched junction nucleotides: 8. The CDR3 region has the DNA TGTGCCAGCAAACCAGACAGGGGTGTAGATACGCAGTATTTT. It codes for CASKPDRGVDTQYF.

V is TRBV7-8 and J is TRBJ2-3; 8 nucleotides agree with TRBD2. J was trimmed by 0 bases and V by 6 bases; bases with no gene match: 8. The germline CDR1 and CDR2 sequences are SGHVS and FQNEAQ. The CDR3 is 16 residues long. The CDR3 loop is CASRRNLAGSTDTQYF. CDR3 coding DNA: TGTGCCAGCAGACGGAACCTAGCGGGCAGCACAGATACGCAGTATTTT.